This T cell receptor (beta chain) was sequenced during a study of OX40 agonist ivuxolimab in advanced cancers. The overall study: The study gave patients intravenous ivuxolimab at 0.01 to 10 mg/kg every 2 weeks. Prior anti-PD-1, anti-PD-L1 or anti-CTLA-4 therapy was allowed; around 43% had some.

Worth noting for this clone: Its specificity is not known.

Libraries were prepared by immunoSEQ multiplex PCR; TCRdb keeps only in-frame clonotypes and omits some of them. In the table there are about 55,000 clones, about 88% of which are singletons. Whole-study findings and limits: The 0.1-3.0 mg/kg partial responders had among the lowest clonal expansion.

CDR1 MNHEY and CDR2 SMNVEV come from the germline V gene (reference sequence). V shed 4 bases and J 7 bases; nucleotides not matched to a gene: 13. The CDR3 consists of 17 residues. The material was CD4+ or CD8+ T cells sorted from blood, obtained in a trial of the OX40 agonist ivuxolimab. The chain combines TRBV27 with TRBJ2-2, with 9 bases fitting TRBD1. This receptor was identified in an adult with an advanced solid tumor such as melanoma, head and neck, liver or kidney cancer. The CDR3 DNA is TGTGCCAGCAGTTCCCTAGGGACAGGGCGAAATGGCGGGGAGCTGTTTTTT. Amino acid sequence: CASSSLGTGRNGGELFF.